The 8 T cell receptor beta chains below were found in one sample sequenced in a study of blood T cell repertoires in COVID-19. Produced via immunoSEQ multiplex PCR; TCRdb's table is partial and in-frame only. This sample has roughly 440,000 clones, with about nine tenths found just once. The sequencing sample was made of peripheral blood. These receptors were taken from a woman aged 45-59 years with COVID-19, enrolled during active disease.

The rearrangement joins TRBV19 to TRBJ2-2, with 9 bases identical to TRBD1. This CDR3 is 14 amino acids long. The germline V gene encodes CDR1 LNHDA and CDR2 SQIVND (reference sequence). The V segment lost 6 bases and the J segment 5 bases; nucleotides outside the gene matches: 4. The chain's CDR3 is CASRGQGRTGELFF. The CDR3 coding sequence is TGTGCCAGTAGGGGACAGGGTAGGACCGGGGAGCTGTTTTTT.

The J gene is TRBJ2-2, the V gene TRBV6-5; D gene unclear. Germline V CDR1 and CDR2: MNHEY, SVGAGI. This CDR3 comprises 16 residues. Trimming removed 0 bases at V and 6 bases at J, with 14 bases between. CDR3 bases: TGTGCCAGCAGTTACTCAGCTGTGAGTGGAGCCGGGGAGCTGTTTTTT. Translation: CASSYSAVSGAGELFF.

CDR3 residues: CASSLTRRDTEAFF. The CDR3 DNA follows: TGCGCCAGCAGCTTAACACGGAGAGACACTGAAGCTTTCTTT. The chain carries TRBV5-1 and TRBJ1-1; no clear D. V lost 2 bases and J lost 3, with 11 bases in between. Germline V gives CDR1 SGHRS, CDR2 YFSETQ. The CDR3 length is 14 residues.

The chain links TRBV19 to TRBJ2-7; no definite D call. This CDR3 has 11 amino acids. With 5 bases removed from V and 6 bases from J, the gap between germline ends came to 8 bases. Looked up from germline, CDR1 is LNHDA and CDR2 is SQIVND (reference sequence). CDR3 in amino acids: CASSHKSEQYF. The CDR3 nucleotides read TGTGCCAGTAGTCACAAATCCGAGCAGTACTTC. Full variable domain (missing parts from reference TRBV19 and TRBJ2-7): DGGITQSPKYLFRKEGQNVTLSCEQNLNHDAMYWYRQDPGQGLRLIYYSQIVNDFQKGDIAEGYSVSREKKESFPLTVTSAQKNPTAFYLCASSHKSEQYFGPGTRLTVT.

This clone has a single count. For the CDR3, the DNA is TGTGCCAGCAGTCTTTCCCGCAGGGGTCCCTACGAGCAGTACTTC. Amino acids: CASSLSRRGPYEQYF. The chain combines TRBV6-5 with TRBJ2-7, with a tentative D call TRBD1 (6 bases). Looked up from germline, CDR1 is MNHEY and CDR2 is SVGAGI. The length of the CDR3 is 15 residues. The V end lost 5 bases, the J end lost 2 bases, and 16 bases lay between the germline ends.

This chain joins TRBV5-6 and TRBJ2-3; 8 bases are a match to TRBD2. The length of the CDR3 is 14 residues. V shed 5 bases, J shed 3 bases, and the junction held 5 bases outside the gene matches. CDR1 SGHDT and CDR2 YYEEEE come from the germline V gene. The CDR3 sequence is CASRYGGATDTQYF. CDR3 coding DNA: TGTGCCAGCAGGTACGGGGGGGCAACAGATACGCAGTATTTT.

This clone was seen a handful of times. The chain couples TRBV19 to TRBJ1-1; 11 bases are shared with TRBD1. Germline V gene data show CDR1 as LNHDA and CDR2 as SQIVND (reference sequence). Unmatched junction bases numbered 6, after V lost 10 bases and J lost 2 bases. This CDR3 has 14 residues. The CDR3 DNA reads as TGTGCCACCACCGGGACAGGGGGAAACACTGAAGCTTTCTTT. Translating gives CATTGTGGNTEAFF.

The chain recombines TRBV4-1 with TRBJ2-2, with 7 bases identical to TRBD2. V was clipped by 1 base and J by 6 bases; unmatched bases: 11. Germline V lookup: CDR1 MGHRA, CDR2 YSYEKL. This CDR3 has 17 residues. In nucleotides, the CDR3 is TGCGCCAGCAGCCAAGCTCCGGGACTTGGGAGGGCCGGGGAGCTGTTTTTT. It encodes CASSQAPGLGRAGELFF.